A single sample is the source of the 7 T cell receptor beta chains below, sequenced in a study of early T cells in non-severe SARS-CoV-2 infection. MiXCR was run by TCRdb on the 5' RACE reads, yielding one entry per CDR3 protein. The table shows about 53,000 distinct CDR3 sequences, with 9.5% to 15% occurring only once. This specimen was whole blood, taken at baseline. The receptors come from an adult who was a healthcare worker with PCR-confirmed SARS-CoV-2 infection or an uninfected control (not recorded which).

CDR3 region: CASSLTSGDQPQHF. The CDR3 DNA is TGTGCCAGCAGTTTAACTTCCGGGGATCAGCCCCAGCATTTT. This rearrangement joins TRBV12-3 or TRBV12-4 to TRBJ1-5; D is ambiguous. This CDR3 has 14 residues. V was pared by 2 bases and J by 5 bases, with 10 bases between.

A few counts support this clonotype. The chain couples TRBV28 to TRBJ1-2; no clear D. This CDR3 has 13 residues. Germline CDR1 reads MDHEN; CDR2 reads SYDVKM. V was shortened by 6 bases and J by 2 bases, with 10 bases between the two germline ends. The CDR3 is CASRLTTNYGYTF. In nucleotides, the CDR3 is TGTGCCAGCAGACTGACAACGAACTATGGCTACACCTTC.

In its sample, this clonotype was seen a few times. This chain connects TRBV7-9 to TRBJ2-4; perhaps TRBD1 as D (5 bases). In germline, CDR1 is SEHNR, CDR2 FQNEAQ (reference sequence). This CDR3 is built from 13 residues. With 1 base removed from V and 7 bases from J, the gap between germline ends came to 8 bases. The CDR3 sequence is CASSLGGSNIQYF. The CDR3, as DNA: TGTGCCAGCAGCTTAGGGGGCTCGAACATTCAGTACTTC. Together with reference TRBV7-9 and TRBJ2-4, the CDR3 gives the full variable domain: DTGVSQNPRHKITKRGQNVTFRCDPISEHNRLYWYRQTLGQGPEFLTYFQNEAQLEKSRLLSDRFSAERPKGSFSTLEIQRTEQGDSAMYLCASSLGGSNIQYFGAGTRLSVL.

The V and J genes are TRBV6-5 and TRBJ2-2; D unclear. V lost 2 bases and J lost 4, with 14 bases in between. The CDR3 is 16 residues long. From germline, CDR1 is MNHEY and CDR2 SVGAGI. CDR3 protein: CASSYRDFWGTGELFF. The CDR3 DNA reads TGTGCCAGCAGTTACCGAGATTTTTGGGGCACCGGGGAGCTGTTTTTT.

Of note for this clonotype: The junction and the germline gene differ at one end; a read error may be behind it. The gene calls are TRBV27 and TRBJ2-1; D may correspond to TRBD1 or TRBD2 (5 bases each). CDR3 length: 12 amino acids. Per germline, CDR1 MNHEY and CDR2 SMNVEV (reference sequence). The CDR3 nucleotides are TGTGCCAGCGGCTCCATTCTCGGGACCCCCTCCTTC. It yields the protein CASGSILGTPSF.

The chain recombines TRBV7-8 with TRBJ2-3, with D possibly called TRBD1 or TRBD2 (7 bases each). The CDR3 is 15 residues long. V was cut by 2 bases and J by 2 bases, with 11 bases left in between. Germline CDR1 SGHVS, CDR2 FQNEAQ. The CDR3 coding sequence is TGTGCCAGCAGCTTATGGGAGGGGGCCACAGATACGCAGTATTTT. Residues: CASSLWEGATDTQYF.

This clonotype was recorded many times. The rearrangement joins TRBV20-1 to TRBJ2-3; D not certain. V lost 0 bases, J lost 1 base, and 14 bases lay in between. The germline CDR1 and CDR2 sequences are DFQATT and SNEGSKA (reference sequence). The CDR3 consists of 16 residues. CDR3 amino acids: CSARDTILLRTDTQYF. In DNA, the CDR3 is TGCAGTGCTAGAGATACGATTCTTCTCCGCACAGATACGCAGTATTTT.